One and the same sample provided the 10 T cell receptor beta chains below, sequenced in a study of blood T cell repertoires in COVID-19. Using immunoSEQ multiplex PCR, the repertoire was profiled, and TCRdb retains in-frame clones only, with some absent. The repertoire holds under 65,000 clones, with more than 70% as singletons. The sample comprised peripheral blood. The receptor source for this set is a human donor in a cohort sampled during active COVID-19.

The genes are TRBV19 and TRBJ2-1; 7 nucleotides align to TRBD2. The CDR3 consists of 12 residues. V trimming: 4 bases; J trimming: 12 bases; junction bases outside the gene matches: 6. Germline assignment: CDR1 LNHDA and CDR2 SQIVND (reference sequence). The CDR3 spells CASSSLWEGQFF. The CDR3 DNA follows: TGTGCCAGTAGTAGCCTGTGGGAGGGGCAGTTCTTC.

The chain joins TRBV5-1 to TRBJ2-5, with a weak D call TRBD1 (7 bases). CDR3 length: 14 amino acids. Between the trimmed V and J ends, which lost 6 bases and 5 bases, there was a span of 17 bases. The germline V gene has CDR1 SGHRS and CDR2 YFSETQ. This CDR3 is CASTQGGAWETQYF. The DNA of the CDR3 is TGCGCCAGCACTCAGGGGGGCGCTTGGGAGACCCAGTACTTC.

J is TRBJ1-2 and V is TRBV14; 7 bases agree with TRBD1. V was pared by 1 base and J by 6 bases, with 8 bases of the junction left unmatched. From germline, CDR1 is SGHDN and CDR2 FVKESK. The CDR3 has 15 amino acids. CDR3 residues: CASSQGQGFQDGYTF. CDR3 DNA sequence: TGTGCCAGCAGCCAAGGACAGGGATTTCAAGATGGCTACACCTTC.

The V call is TRBV6-5, the J call TRBJ2-2; 8 bases agree with TRBD2. Germline values: CDR1 MNHEY, CDR2 SVGAGI. The trim removed 0 bases at V and 6 bases at J, leaving 6 bases unmatched. This CDR3 is built from 16 residues. CDR3 DNA: TGTGCCAGCAGTTACTCTGGCGGGAGGTCCCCCGGGGAGCTGTTTTTT. It encodes CASSYSGGRSPGELFF.

The gene calls are TRBV29-1 and TRBJ2-1; D not resolved. CDR1 is SQVTM and CDR2 is ANQGSEA in the germline V gene. The CDR3 is 13 amino acids. Trimming stripped 4 bases from V and 4 bases from J, with 11 bases between. The CDR3 here is CSVVRTDYNEQFF. The CDR3 DNA is TGCAGCGTTGTACGAACAGATTACAATGAGCAGTTCTTC.

CDR3 DNA: TGTGCCAGCAGGACCACTAGCGGGGTATACGAGCAGTACTTC. Translation gives CASRTTSGVYEQYF. The chain links TRBV6-6 to TRBJ2-7; 10 positions match TRBD2. This CDR3 comprises 14 residues. V trimming: 6 bases; J trimming: 4 bases; junction bases outside the gene matches: 6. In germline, CDR1 is MNHNY, CDR2 SVGAGI (reference sequence).

The table lists this clone with a count of one. This chain links TRBV11-2 with TRBJ2-7; possible D gene TRBD2, 6 bases. CDR3 length equals 16 residues. Per germline, CDR1 SGHAT and CDR2 FQNNGV. Trimming shortened V by 5 bases and J by 2 bases, and 19 bases separated the two germline ends. This CDR3 reads CASSPLSGSGAYEQYF. The CDR3 DNA reads as TGTGCCAGCAGCCCGTTGAGTGGATCGGGGGCCTACGAGCAGTACTTC.

The chain joins TRBV28 to TRBJ2-3; tentative D call: TRBD2 (5 bases). Germline lookup yields CDR1 MDHEN and CDR2 SYDVKM. This CDR3 region has 13 residues. V lost 8 bases, J lost 2 bases, and 11 bases lay in between. For the CDR3, the DNA is TGTGCCAGCGCAATGGGAGACACAGATACGCAGTATTTT. It specifies CASAMGDTDTQYF.

V is TRBV5-1 and J is TRBJ2-2; D is unresolved. Trimming removed 2 bases at V and 5 bases at J, with 4 bases between. Germline V lookup: CDR1 SGHRS, CDR2 YFSETQ. This CDR3 is built from 12 residues. The CDR3 sequence: CASSFQTGELFF. CDR3 coding DNA: TGCGCCAGCAGCTTCCAGACCGGGGAGCTGTTTTTT.

The sample holds a few counts of this clone. V is TRBV6-5 and J is TRBJ2-7, with 10 bases aligning to TRBD1. Germline V lookup: CDR1 MNHEY, CDR2 SVGAGI. The V segment lost 6 bases and the J segment 3 bases; nucleotides outside the gene matches: 8. CDR3 length: 15 residues. DNA for the CDR3: TGTGCCAGCAGCTTCACCGGGACAGGGGACTACGAGCAGTACTTC. It yields the protein CASSFTGTGDYEQYF.